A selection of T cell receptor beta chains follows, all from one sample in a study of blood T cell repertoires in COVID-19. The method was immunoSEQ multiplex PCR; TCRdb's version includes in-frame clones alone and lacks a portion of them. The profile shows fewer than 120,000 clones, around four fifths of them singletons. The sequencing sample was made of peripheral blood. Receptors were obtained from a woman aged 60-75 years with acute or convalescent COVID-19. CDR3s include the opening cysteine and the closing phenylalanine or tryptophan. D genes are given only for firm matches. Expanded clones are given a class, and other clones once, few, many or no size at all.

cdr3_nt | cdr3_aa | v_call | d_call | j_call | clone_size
TGTGCCAGCAGCCCCCGGGGATCCGGTGGAAACACCATATATTTT | CASSPRGSGGNTIYF | TRBV13 | . | TRBJ1-3 | .
TGTGCCAGCAGACACCCGGGACATCTATACGAGCAGTACTTC | CASRHPGHLYEQYF | TRBV6-5 | . | TRBJ2-7 | .
TGTGCCAGCAGCCAATTAGGGGGCGCGGACTATGGCTACACCTTC | CASSQLGGADYGYTF | TRBV14 | TRBD1 | TRBJ1-2 | .
TGTGCCAGCAGCCAAAGTACAGTCCAAGAGACCCAGTACTTC | CASSQSTVQETQYF | TRBV4-2 | . | TRBJ2-5 | .
TGTGCCAGCAGTTCCGAAGCGGTAGGAGTCACTGAAGCTTTCTTT | CASSSEAVGVTEAFF | TRBV6-2/TRBV6-3 | . | TRBJ1-1 | .
TGTGCCAGCAGCTTGGGAGGGGGGGCGGTCTCCTACAATGAGCAGTTCTTC | CASSLGGGAVSYNEQFF | TRBV5-8 | . | TRBJ2-1 | .
TGCGCCAGCAGCTTGGGACACTCCGGAAACACCATATATTTT | CASSLGHSGNTIYF | TRBV5-1 | . | TRBJ1-3 | .
TGTGCCAGCAGCAACCTTAACGGGGGGAAAGAGACCCAGTACTTC | CASSNLNGGKETQYF | TRBV21-1 | . | TRBJ2-5 | .
TGTGCCAGCAGCCGCCGGGAGCGCTACGGCACAGATACGCAGTATTTT | CASSRRERYGTDTQYF | TRBV14 | . | TRBJ2-3 | .
TGTGCCAGCAGTCCCTTGACTAGCGACAATGAGCAGTTCTTC | CASSPLTSDNEQFF | TRBV9 | TRBD2 | TRBJ2-1 | .
TGTGCCAGCACCCTAAAAGACAGGGGACGGGAGACCCAGTACTTC | CASTLKDRGRETQYF | TRBV28 | TRBD1 | TRBJ2-5 | .
TGTGCCAGCAGTTCCGACAGGGGGCGCTCCGGGGAGCTGTTTTTT | CASSSDRGRSGELFF | TRBV7-9 | TRBD1 | TRBJ2-2 | .
TGTGCCAGCAGTCTCCGAAGTATCGGCTATGGCTACACCTTC | CASSLRSIGYGYTF | TRBV6-5 | . | TRBJ1-2 | .
TGTGCCAGCAGTTTGACAGGAACCGGCACTGAAGCTTTCTTT | CASSLTGTGTEAFF | TRBV6-5 | . | TRBJ1-1 | .
TGCGCCAGCAGCCAAAACGGCCGAGGAGGACTGTTTTTT | CASSQNGRGGLFF | TRBV4-3 | . | TRBJ1-4 | .
TGTGCCTGGAGTGAGGGACGGAGGGTAGATGAGCCCCAGCATTTT | CAWSEGRRVDEPQHF | TRBV30 | . | TRBJ1-5 | few
TGTGCCAGCAGCTGGGACAGGGGGACTGAAGCTTTCTTT | CASSWDRGTEAFF | TRBV6-5 | TRBD1 | TRBJ1-1 | few
TGCGCCAGCAGTTCACAGGGGACCTACGAGCAGTACTTC | CASSSQGTYEQYF | TRBV4-1 | TRBD1 | TRBJ2-7 | once
TGTGCCAGCAGCTTAGCCCGGAGCTCTGGAAACACCATATATTTT | CASSLARSSGNTIYF | TRBV7-2 | . | TRBJ1-3 | .
TGTGCCAGCAGCTTAGTATGGGGGGGGAAGTACGAGCAGTACTTC | CASSLVWGGKYEQYF | TRBV7-9 | TRBD2 | TRBJ2-7 | .
TGTGCCAGCAGTTTAGGGGAGGGCGGCTATGGCTACACCTTC | CASSLGEGGYGYTF | TRBV28 | . | TRBJ1-2 | .
TGTGCCACCCGGGATCAAGAGACCCAGTACTTC | CATRDQETQYF | TRBV28 | . | TRBJ2-5 | .
TGTGCCAGCAGACAGGGTCCGAGCAATCAGCCCCAGCATTTT | CASRQGPSNQPQHF | TRBV6-5 | . | TRBJ1-5 | .
TGTGCCAGCAGCCCCAGGGGGCGTACCTCCTACAATGAGCAGTTCTTC | CASSPRGRTSYNEQFF | TRBV7-3 | TRBD1 | TRBJ2-1 | .
TGTGCCAGCAGCCGGACAGGGGTAGGCACCGGGGAGCTGTTTTTT | CASSRTGVGTGELFF | TRBV11-2 | TRBD1 | TRBJ2-2 | .
TGCGCCAGCAGCCAAGAGGACAGGGGATACGATGAGCAGTTCTTC | CASSQEDRGYDEQFF | TRBV4-1 | TRBD1 | TRBJ2-1 | .
TGTGCCACCAGTGATTTATCACCTCCGAGCGGGGAGACCCAGTACTTC | CATSDLSPPSGETQYF | TRBV24-1 | . | TRBJ2-5 | once
TGTGCCTGTTCGTCCGGAAACACCATATATTTT | CACSSGNTIYF | TRBV19 | . | TRBJ1-3 | once
TGTGCCAGCAGTACCATCTGGACAGGGCTGGCCTATGGCTACACCTTC | CASSTIWTGLAYGYTF | TRBV28 | TRBD1 | TRBJ1-2 | few
TGCGCCAGCAGCTTCTCCGGAGACACCGGGGAGCTGTTTTTT | CASSFSGDTGELFF | TRBV5-1 | . | TRBJ2-2 | .
TGTGCCTGGAGCCCGGGAAACTCCTACGAGCAGTACTTC | CAWSPGNSYEQYF | TRBV30 | . | TRBJ2-7 | .
TGTGCCAGCCGGGAGTCTAACACCGGGGAGCTGTTTTTT | CASRESNTGELFF | TRBV27 | . | TRBJ2-2 | many
TGCGCCAGCAGCTTGATGGGGGGACAGGGGGGATCACCCCTCCACTTT | CASSLMGGQGGSPLHF | TRBV5-1 | TRBD1 | TRBJ1-6 | .
TGTGCCAGCAGCTCGCAGGCCTCCACAGATACGCAGTATTTT | CASSSQASTDTQYF | TRBV5-4 | . | TRBJ2-3 | once